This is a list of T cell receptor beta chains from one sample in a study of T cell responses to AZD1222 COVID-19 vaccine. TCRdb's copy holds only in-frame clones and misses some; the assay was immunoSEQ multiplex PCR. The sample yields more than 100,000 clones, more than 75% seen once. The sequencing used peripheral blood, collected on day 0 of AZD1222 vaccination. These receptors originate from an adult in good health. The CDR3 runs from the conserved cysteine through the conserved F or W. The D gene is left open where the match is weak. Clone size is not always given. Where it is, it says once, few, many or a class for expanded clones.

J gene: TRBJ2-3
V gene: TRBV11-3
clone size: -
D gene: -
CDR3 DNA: TGTGCCAGCAGCTTACAGGGGAGCACAGATACGCAGTATTTT
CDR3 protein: CASSLQGSTDTQYF

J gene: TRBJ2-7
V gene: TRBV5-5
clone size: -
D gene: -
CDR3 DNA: TGTGCCAGCAGCTTGCGCGGGACGTACACCTACGAGCAGTACTTC
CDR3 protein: CASSLRGTYTYEQYF

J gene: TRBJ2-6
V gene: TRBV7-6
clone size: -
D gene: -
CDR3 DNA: TGTGCCAGCAGCTTAGACCACTCTGGGGCCAACGTCCTGACTTTC
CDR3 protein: CASSLDHSGANVLTF

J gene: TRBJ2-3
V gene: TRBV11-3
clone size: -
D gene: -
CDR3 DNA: TGTGCCAGCAGCTTAAGAGGGAGGAGGTCAGATACGCAGTATTTT
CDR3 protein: CASSLRGRRSDTQYF

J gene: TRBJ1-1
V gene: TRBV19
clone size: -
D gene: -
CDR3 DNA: TGTGCCAGTAGTATAGATCGACAGAGTAGAGAAGCTTTCTTT
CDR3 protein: CASSIDRQSREAFF

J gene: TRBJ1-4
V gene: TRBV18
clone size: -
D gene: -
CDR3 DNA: TGTGCCAGCTCACCAATCGCGTCAGAAACTAATGAAAAACTGTTTTTT
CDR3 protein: CASSPIASETNEKLFF

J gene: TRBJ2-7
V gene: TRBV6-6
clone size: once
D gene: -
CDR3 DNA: TGTGCCAGCAGTTACTCGGCCCAATACGAGCAGTACTTC
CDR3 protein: CASSYSAQYEQYF

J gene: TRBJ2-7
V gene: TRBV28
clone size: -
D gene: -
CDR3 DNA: TGTGCCAGCAGTTTCCCCGGGGGCTCCTACGAGCAGTACTTC
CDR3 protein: CASSFPGGSYEQYF

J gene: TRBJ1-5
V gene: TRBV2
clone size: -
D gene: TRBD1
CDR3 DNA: TGTGCCAGCAGTTCAGGGGGTATTCAGCCCCAGCATTTT
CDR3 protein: CASSSGGIQPQHF

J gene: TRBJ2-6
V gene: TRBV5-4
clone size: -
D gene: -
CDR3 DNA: TGTGCCAGCAGCTTGGGGGGTCCTGGGGCCAACGTCCTGACTTTC
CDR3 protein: CASSLGGPGANVLTF

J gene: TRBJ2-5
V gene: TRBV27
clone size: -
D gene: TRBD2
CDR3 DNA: TGTGCCAGCAGGCGACTAGCGGGAGGAAAAGAGACCCAGTACTTC
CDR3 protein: CASRRLAGGKETQYF

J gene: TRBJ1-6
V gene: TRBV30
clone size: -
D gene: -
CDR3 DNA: TGTGCCTGGGGGAGCTCCTATAATTCACCCCTCCACTTT
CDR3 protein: CAWGSSYNSPLHF

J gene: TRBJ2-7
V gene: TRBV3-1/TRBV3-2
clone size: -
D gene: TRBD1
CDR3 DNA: TGTGCCAGCAGCCAAAGTCCCGGGACAGGGTTCCTGTACTTC
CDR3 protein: CASSQSPGTGFLYF

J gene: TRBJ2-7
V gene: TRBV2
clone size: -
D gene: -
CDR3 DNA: TGTGCCAGCAGTGACTTTTCCCAACGGGAGTACTTC
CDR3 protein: CASSDFSQREYF

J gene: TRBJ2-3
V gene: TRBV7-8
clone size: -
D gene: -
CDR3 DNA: TGTGCCAGCAGCCAAACTGGGGCGGGCAGCCCAGATACGCAGTATTTT
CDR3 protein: CASSQTGAGSPDTQYF